The 18 T cell receptor beta chains listed next were all sequenced from one sample in a study of T-cell memory formation after mild COVID-19. Each CDR3 protein is one row after TCRdb ran MiXCR on the 5' RACE reads. The sample shows 450,000 or so distinct CDR3 sequences, 20% to 30% of them seen only once. Sequenced input: PBMCs or a T cell subset sorted from them (not recorded which). These receptors were collected from an adult woman who had mild COVID-19 (a few samples of this study predate the infection). Cell type and time point are not known.

The chain carries TRBV20-1 and TRBJ1-2; 9 nucleotides align to TRBD1. The CDR3 extends over 16 amino acids. With V trimmed by 3 bases and J by 1 base, 9 bases remained unmatched. The germline V gene has CDR1 DFQATT and CDR2 SNEGSKA (reference sequence). CDR3 sequence (DNA): TGCAGTGCTAGTGTCACAGGGGGCGGACTTAACTATGGCTACACCTTC. Translating it yields CSASVTGGGLNYGYTF.

The J gene is TRBJ2-2, the V gene TRBV12-3 or TRBV12-4; D unresolved. Deletions cut 6 bases from V and 6 bases from J, with 14 bases between. The CDR3 length is 14 residues. The CDR3 reads CASRPWGTPGELFF. For the CDR3, the DNA is TGTGCCAGCAGGCCCTGGGGTACTCCCGGGGAGCTGTTTTTT.

In its sample, this clonotype was seen a few times. V and J are TRBV7-8 and TRBJ2-1, with 13 bases identical to TRBD2. CDR3 length: 16 residues. Germline V gene lookup returns CDR1 SGHVS and CDR2 FQNEAQ. With V trimmed by 4 bases and J by 10 bases, 10 bases remained unmatched. The CDR3 DNA follows: TGTGCCAGCAGCTGGCCGGGACTAGCGGGAAGTAAGGAGCAGTTCTTC. Protein product: CASSWPGLAGSKEQFF.

The chain is built from TRBV15 and TRBJ1-1, with D hard to call. Germline V gene data show CDR1 as LNHNV and CDR2 as YYDKDF (reference sequence). The CDR3 contains 17 residues. V lost 0 bases to trimming and J lost 0 bases, with 14 bases between them. CDR3 region: CATSREVRGLMNTEAFF. CDR3 DNA sequence: TGTGCCACCAGCAGAGAGGTTCGGGGTTTGATGAACACTGAAGCTTTCTTT.

This chain joins TRBV5-1 and TRBJ2-7, with a weak D call TRBD2 (6 bases). From germline, CDR1 is SGHRS and CDR2 YFSETQ. The CDR3 runs to 14 residues. V dropped 2 bases and J dropped 3 bases, with 12 bases sitting between them. The CDR3 DNA sequence: TGCGCCAGCAGCTTTGACCCGGGGGACTACGAGCAGTACTTC. Amino acid sequence: CASSFDPGDYEQYF.

Many counts were recorded for this clonotype. The genes are TRBV14 and TRBJ2-1; 7 bases agree with TRBD1. With V trimmed by 7 bases and J by 4 bases, 13 bases remained unmatched. Looked up from germline, CDR1 is SGHDN and CDR2 is FVKESK. CDR3 size: 16 residues. This CDR3 reads CASTPLEDRLYNEQFF. The CDR3 DNA reads as TGTGCCAGCACCCCCCTCGAGGACAGGTTGTACAATGAGCAGTTCTTC.

This clonotype was counted a few times. The rearrangement uses TRBV9 and TRBJ1-1, with TRBD1 as a possible D gene (6 bases). The germline V gene has CDR1 SGDLS and CDR2 YYNGEE. V gave up 0 bases and J gave up 0 bases, with 9 bases separating them. CDR3 length equals 15 residues. CDR3 DNA: TGTGCCAGCAGCGTAGAAGGGGACATGAACACTGAAGCTTTCTTT. It yields the protein CASSVEGDMNTEAFF.

This clonotype showed up just a few times. In DNA form, the CDR3 reads TGTGCCTCCGGACTTACCAGCTCCTACAATGAGCAGTTCTTC. It codes for CASGLTSSYNEQFF. The chain combines TRBV10-3 with TRBJ2-1; the D gene is possibly TRBD2 (5 bases). The V gene lost 11 bases and the J gene lost 0 bases, with 14 bases spanning the gap. CDR1 is ENHRY and CDR2 is SYGVKD in the germline V gene. The CDR3 contains 14 residues.

This chain joins TRBV25-1 and TRBJ2-7; 8 positions agree with TRBD1. CDR3 length equals 15 residues. The germline V gene has CDR1 MGHDK and CDR2 SYGVNS. V trimming: 4 bases; J trimming: 5 bases; junction bases outside the gene matches: 10. CDR3 residues: CASSGPMDRAHEQYF. CDR3 sequence (DNA): TGTGCCAGCAGTGGGCCTATGGACAGGGCCCACGAGCAGTACTTC.

The chain uses TRBV20-1 and TRBJ2-7; D is unresolved. This CDR3 is built from 11 residues. V lost 6 bases to trimming and J lost 3 bases, with 9 bases between them. Germline CDR1 reads DFQATT; CDR2 reads SNEGSKA (reference sequence). The CDR3 DNA reads as TGCAGTGCAGTAGCTGGCTACGAGCAGTACTTC. The encoded protein is CSAVAGYEQYF.

This chain joins TRBV24-1 and TRBJ2-2, with D unclear. Germline values: CDR1 KGHDR, CDR2 SFDVKD. This CDR3 has 11 amino acids. Between the trimmed V and J ends, which lost 9 bases and 4 bases, there was a span of 5 bases. The CDR3 region has the DNA TGTGCCACCCAAGGCACCGGGGAGCTGTTTTTT. Translating it yields CATQGTGELFF.

A few counts support this clonotype. This chain joins TRBV12-3 or TRBV12-4 and TRBJ2-7; D remains ambiguous. This CDR3 spans 13 amino acids. Trimming stripped 3 bases from V and 1 base from J, with 7 bases between. CDR3 sequence (DNA): TGTGCCAGCAGTTTCGACATTTCCTACGAGCAGTACTTC. It codes for CASSFDISYEQYF.

This chain connects TRBV6-1 to TRBJ2-7; 11 bases fit TRBD2. CDR1 and CDR2 from the germline V gene are MNHNS and SASEGT. J was trimmed by 1 base and V by 4 bases; bases with no gene match: 6. This CDR3 has 16 residues. The CDR3 coding sequence is TGTGCCAGCAGTGTTGAACTAGCGGGAGTTTCCTACGAGCAGTACTTC. Translated: CASSVELAGVSYEQYF.

The chain couples TRBV4-1 to TRBJ2-7; D is unresolved. Deletions cut 0 bases from V and 4 bases from J, with 10 bases between. Germline loops: CDR1 MGHRA, CDR2 YSYEKL. This CDR3 has 14 amino acids. DNA for the CDR3: TGCGCCAGCAGCCAAGATCCCCAGCGTTACGAGCAGTACTTC. Translated: CASSQDPQRYEQYF.

This clonotype was counted a few times. This chain joins TRBV7-8 and TRBJ2-1, with TRBD1 identical over 7 bases. CDR1 SGHVS and CDR2 FQNEAQ come from the germline V gene. J was trimmed by 0 bases and V by 6 bases; bases with no gene match: 11. The CDR3 totals 17 residues. This CDR3 reads CASRARDRGISYNEQFF. CDR3 in DNA: TGTGCCAGCAGGGCCCGGGACAGAGGGATCTCCTACAATGAGCAGTTCTTC.

The rearrangement links TRBV12-3 or TRBV12-4 to TRBJ2-7; D remains unclear. V was trimmed by 4 bases and J by 0 bases, leaving 16 bases between them. This CDR3 has 16 amino acids. CDR3 residues: CASSSHGAQSSYEQYF. The CDR3 bases are TGTGCCAGCAGTTCCCACGGAGCGCAGTCCTCCTACGAGCAGTACTTC.

This chain uses TRBV24-1 with TRBJ2-1, with D maybe TRBD1 (6 bases). V lost 2 bases and J lost 6, with 19 bases in between. The CDR3 has 17 residues. The germline CDR1 and CDR2 sequences are KGHDR and SFDVKD. CDR3 protein: CATSDSHGTPGRNEQFF. As DNA, the CDR3 is TGTGCCACCAGTGATTCGCACGGGACACCCGGTCGCAATGAGCAGTTCTTC.

This clonotype has a count of ten or more. V usage is TRBV5-1 and J usage is TRBJ2-3; D is unresolved. The CDR3 runs to 16 residues. In germline, CDR1 is SGHRS, CDR2 YFSETQ. Trimming stripped 1 base from V and 0 bases from J, with 12 bases between. CDR3 residues: CASSLSGRPSTDTQYF. CDR3 in DNA: TGCGCCAGCAGCTTGTCGGGCCGTCCCAGCACAGATACGCAGTATTTT.